The clone carrying this T cell receptor beta chain was found once. What it recognizes is unknown. V was pared by 2 bases and J by 1 base, with 4 bases of the junction left unmatched. The CDR3 contains 16 residues. CDR1 is SEHNR and CDR2 is FQNEAQ in the germline V gene (reference sequence). The sample originates from a study of cytomegalovirus exposure and HLA in healthy donors. In the PCR, 60 Vbeta and 13 Jbeta primers were used. Assay: immunoSEQ multiplex PCR; the TCRdb copy retains only in-frame clones and omits some. The data contain approximately 160,000 clones, 60% to 85% of them singletons. Healthy bone marrow donors made up the cohort. Study-level results: Solely CMV serostatus was available to characterize immune exposure. Rates of TCR association differed by HLA locus in a later analysis, with DRB1 highest and HLA-C lowest. Earlier findings revealed that most TCR beta V segments proved productive either about 90% or about 30% of the time.

Material for sequencing was PBMCs. This chain links TRBV7-9 with TRBJ2-2, with 7 bases lining up with TRBD2. This clonotype was obtained from a female donor in good health and CMV-seronegative. CDR3 sequence (DNA): TGTGCCAGCAGCTTACGGGAGGTTCTGAACACCGGGGAGCTGTTTTTT. Residues: CASSLREVLNTGELFF. The entire variable domain, with the rest obtained from reference TRBV7-9 and TRBJ2-2, is as follows: DTGVSQNPRHKITKRGQNVTFRCDPISEHNRLYWYRQTLGQGPEFLTYFQNEAQLEKSRLLSDRFSAERPKGSFSTLEIQRTEQGDSAMYLCASSLREVLNTGELFFGEGSRLTVL.